The sequence of this TCR beta chain was determined in a study of cytomegalovirus exposure and HLA in healthy donors. Whole-study context: The same platform used for the 666 first-cohort repertoires was also used for the 100 to 150 validation repertoires, as a later analysis reported.

Clones were read by immunoSEQ multiplex PCR, and TCRdb kept only the in-frame ones, dropping some. Of 47,000 or so clones listed, around 94% are singletons. The CDR3 loop spans 15 amino acids. The germline V gene has CDR1 SGHRS and CDR2 YFSETQ. Trimming removed 0 bases from V and 3 bases from J, with 11 bases in between. General study points: The study found most TCR sequences rare, yet found some public TCRs in many donors. High sensitivity and specificity were reportedly achieved when the classifier diagnosed cytomegalovirus status.

Concerning this clone: Antigen: not known.

V gene TRBV5-1 combines with J gene TRBJ2-3; D possibly corresponds to TRBD2 (6 bases). The source of this sequence is a man aged 18 to 29 in good health and CMV-seronegative. Sequencing used PBMCs. The CDR3 sequence is CASSLAGGMTDTQYF. The CDR3 DNA reads as TGCGCCAGCAGCTTGGCCGGGGGTATGACAGATACGCAGTATTTT.